These T cell receptor beta chains were read from a single sample in a study of beta chain features in type 1 diabetes. Sequenced by immunoSEQ multiplex PCR; TCRdb stores in-frame clones only, minus some. There are 300,000 to 400,000 clones in the sample; around 12% occur only once, and roughly 0.015% lies in the top ten. Sequenced sample: naive CD4+ T cells from blood. These receptors were obtained from a man aged 18 to 29 in good health. Each CDR3 is given with its conserved first and last residue. Fields, in order: V gene, clone size, J gene, D gene, CDR3 protein, CDR3 DNA. A D gene is named only where the DNA matches it firmly. The listing skips clone size in some rows; elsewhere it reads once, few, many or a size class.

v_gene: TRBV29-1; abundance: .; j_gene: TRBJ2-5; d_gene: TRBD2; CDR3aa: CSVGPGGEGETQYF; CDR3nt: TGCAGCGTGGGCCCCGGGGGGGAAGGAGAGACCCAGTACTTC
v_gene: TRBV5-6; abundance: few; j_gene: TRBJ2-6; d_gene: .; CDR3aa: CASSTGYSGANVLTF; CDR3nt: TGTGCCAGCAGTACGGGTTACTCTGGGGCCAACGTCCTGACTTTC
v_gene: TRBV28; abundance: few; j_gene: TRBJ1-5; d_gene: TRBD1; CDR3aa: CATLPQGAGQPQHF; CDR3nt: TGTGCCACCCTACCCCAGGGGGCGGGTCAGCCCCAGCATTTT
v_gene: TRBV15; abundance: few; j_gene: TRBJ2-7; d_gene: .; CDR3aa: CATSRDFNYEQYF; CDR3nt: TGTGCCACCAGCAGAGATTTTAACTACGAGCAGTACTTC
v_gene: TRBV9; abundance: few; j_gene: TRBJ2-1; d_gene: TRBD2; CDR3aa: CASGLAGEWNEQFF; CDR3nt: TGTGCCAGCGGACTAGCGGGAGAGTGGAATGAGCAGTTCTTC
v_gene: TRBV6-5; abundance: few; j_gene: TRBJ2-1; d_gene: TRBD1; CDR3aa: CASSYSTGQGTNEQFF; CDR3nt: TGTGCCAGCAGTTACTCCACAGGACAGGGGACGAATGAGCAGTTCTTC
v_gene: TRBV4-2; abundance: few; j_gene: TRBJ2-1; d_gene: TRBD2; CDR3aa: CASSQLSGTSLIRSYNEQFF; CDR3nt: TGTGCCAGCAGCCAACTATCCGGGACTAGTCTCATCCGGTCCTACAATGAGCAGTTCTTC
v_gene: TRBV9; abundance: few; j_gene: TRBJ2-7; d_gene: .; CDR3aa: CASSVGSVAYEQYF; CDR3nt: TGTGCCAGCAGCGTAGGGTCGGTAGCCTACGAGCAGTACTTC
v_gene: TRBV5-1; abundance: few; j_gene: TRBJ1-1; d_gene: .; CDR3aa: CASSLSGGTEAFF; CDR3nt: TGCGCCAGCAGCTTGAGCGGTGGAACTGAAGCTTTCTTT
v_gene: TRBV4-3; abundance: .; j_gene: TRBJ2-1; d_gene: .; CDR3aa: CASSLSRGEQFF; CDR3nt: TGCGCCAGCAGCCTTTCAAGGGGGGAGCAGTTCTTC
v_gene: TRBV18; abundance: .; j_gene: TRBJ2-7; d_gene: TRBD1; CDR3aa: CASSSGTDRYEQYF; CDR3nt: TGTGCCAGCTCCTCCGGGACAGACCGCTACGAGCAGTACTTC
v_gene: TRBV28; abundance: .; j_gene: TRBJ2-5; d_gene: TRBD2; CDR3aa: CASSPRIAGGLETQYF; CDR3nt: TGTGCCAGCAGTCCCAGGATAGCGGGAGGGTTAGAGACCCAGTACTTC
v_gene: TRBV7-2; abundance: .; j_gene: TRBJ2-3; d_gene: .; CDR3aa: CATAGGPGDTQYF; CDR3nt: TGTGCCACCGCAGGAGGGCCGGGAGATACGCAGTATTTT
v_gene: TRBV11-2; abundance: .; j_gene: TRBJ1-3; d_gene: TRBD1; CDR3aa: CASRRPGQKRNTIYF; CDR3nt: TGTGCCAGCAGGAGACCGGGACAGAAGAGAAACACCATATATTTT
v_gene: TRBV28; abundance: .; j_gene: TRBJ1-5; d_gene: .; CDR3aa: CASRGQGFRAPGPQHF; CDR3nt: TGTGCCAGCAGGGGGCAGGGGTTTAGGGCCCCCGGGCCCCAGCATTTT
v_gene: TRBV7-2; abundance: .; j_gene: TRBJ2-7; d_gene: TRBD1; CDR3aa: CASSLGQGATYEQYF; CDR3nt: TGTGCCAGCAGCCTGGGACAGGGGGCAACCTACGAGCAGTACTTC
v_gene: TRBV30; abundance: .; j_gene: TRBJ1-2; d_gene: TRBD1; CDR3aa: CAWSGTGAPYNYGYTF; CDR3nt: TGTGCCTGGAGTGGGACAGGGGCCCCATACAACTATGGCTACACCTTC
v_gene: TRBV28; abundance: .; j_gene: TRBJ2-3; d_gene: .; CDR3aa: CASSLQGRVTDTQYF; CDR3nt: TGTGCCAGCAGTTTACAGGGTCGAGTCACAGATACGCAGTATTTT
v_gene: TRBV5-1; abundance: few; j_gene: TRBJ2-1; d_gene: TRBD2; CDR3aa: CASSLVAGGVYNEQFF; CDR3nt: TGCGCCAGCAGCTTGGTCGCGGGAGGCGTCTACAATGAGCAGTTCTTC
v_gene: TRBV15; abundance: .; j_gene: TRBJ2-7; d_gene: TRBD1; CDR3aa: CATSPRQGPYEQYF; CDR3nt: TGTGCCACCAGCCCTAGACAGGGGCCGTACGAGCAGTACTTC
v_gene: TRBV29-1; abundance: .; j_gene: TRBJ2-2; d_gene: .; CDR3aa: CSGTLGQNTGELFF; CDR3nt: TGCAGCGGGACCCTCGGACAGAACACCGGGGAGCTGTTTTTT
v_gene: TRBV19; abundance: .; j_gene: TRBJ1-1; d_gene: TRBD1; CDR3aa: CASSRRGLTEAFF; CDR3nt: TGTGCCAGTAGCCGGAGGGGGCTCACTGAAGCTTTCTTT
v_gene: TRBV7-9; abundance: few; j_gene: TRBJ2-7; d_gene: .; CDR3aa: CAYTRTNPYEQYF; CDR3nt: TGTGCCTACACCCGGACAAATCCCTACGAGCAGTACTTC
v_gene: TRBV18; abundance: .; j_gene: TRBJ1-5; d_gene: .; CDR3aa: CASSTQGDQPQHF; CDR3nt: TGTGCCAGCTCAACACAGGGAGACCAGCCCCAGCATTTT
v_gene: TRBV29-1; abundance: .; j_gene: TRBJ2-1; d_gene: TRBD1; CDR3aa: CSVKGQGGYEQFF; CDR3nt: TGCAGCGTCAAGGGACAGGGGGGATATGAGCAGTTCTTC
v_gene: TRBV18; abundance: .; j_gene: TRBJ2-7; d_gene: .; CDR3aa: CASSRAGATAEQYF; CDR3nt: TGTGCCAGCTCACGGGCAGGGGCTACTGCCGAGCAGTACTTC
v_gene: TRBV7-2; abundance: .; j_gene: TRBJ2-5; d_gene: .; CDR3aa: CASSNTGFQETQYF; CDR3nt: TGTGCCAGCAGTAATACAGGGTTTCAAGAGACCCAGTACTTC
v_gene: TRBV5-1; abundance: few; j_gene: TRBJ2-7; d_gene: .; CDR3aa: CASSLEPYYEQYF; CDR3nt: TGCGCCAGCAGCTTGGAACCCTACTACGAGCAGTACTTC
v_gene: TRBV5-1; abundance: few; j_gene: TRBJ2-1; d_gene: TRBD2; CDR3aa: CASSGLAGVYNEQFF; CDR3nt: TGCGCCAGCAGCGGACTAGCGGGAGTCTACAATGAGCAGTTCTTC
v_gene: TRBV28; abundance: few; j_gene: TRBJ1-4; d_gene: .; CDR3aa: CASSFPGVATNEKLFF; CDR3nt: TGTGCCAGCAGTTTCCCTGGAGTTGCAACTAATGAAAAACTGTTTTTT
v_gene: TRBV9; abundance: few; j_gene: TRBJ1-4; d_gene: .; CDR3aa: CASSVYDNPTNEKLFF; CDR3nt: TGTGCCAGCAGCGTATATGACAATCCAACTAATGAAAAACTGTTTTTT
v_gene: TRBV5-4; abundance: .; j_gene: TRBJ2-6; d_gene: .; CDR3aa: CASSLSSVLTF; CDR3nt: TGTGCCAGCAGCTTGAGTAGCGTCCTGACTTTC
v_gene: TRBV4-3; abundance: .; j_gene: TRBJ1-6; d_gene: .; CDR3aa: CASSQRYNSPLHF; CDR3nt: TGCGCCAGCAGCCAGAGATATAATTCACCCCTCCACTTT
v_gene: TRBV30; abundance: few; j_gene: TRBJ2-3; d_gene: .; CDR3aa: CASRLDMQYF; CDR3nt: TGTGCCTCCCGACTAGATATGCAGTATTTT
v_gene: TRBV11-3; abundance: few; j_gene: TRBJ2-3; d_gene: TRBD2; CDR3aa: CASSIKSGSTTDTQYF; CDR3nt: TGTGCCAGCAGTATAAAGAGCGGGAGTACCACAGATACGCAGTATTTT
v_gene: TRBV4-3; abundance: .; j_gene: TRBJ1-2; d_gene: .; CDR3aa: CASSGPGVNYGYTF; CDR3nt: TGCGCCAGCAGCGGACCCGGGGTGAACTATGGCTACACCTTC
v_gene: TRBV15; abundance: .; j_gene: TRBJ1-2; d_gene: .; CDR3aa: CATSETGYGYTF; CDR3nt: TGTGCCACCAGCGAAACAGGGTATGGCTACACCTTC
v_gene: TRBV5-1; abundance: few; j_gene: TRBJ1-1; d_gene: TRBD1; CDR3aa: CASSSTHPGQGTEAFF; CDR3nt: TGCGCCAGCAGCTCCACTCATCCGGGACAGGGCACTGAAGCTTTCTTT